This TCR beta chain was identified in a study of radiotherapy plus CTLA-4 blockade in lung cancer. Turning to the study itself: Of all patients, more than 15% responded objectively and 30% to 35% showed disease control. Findings and limits, study-wide: Radiotherapy was combined with ipilimumab, and tumor-derived TCR clones then expanded in blood. According to reports, early shifts in blood T cell clones, alongside interferon-beta, forecast response most accurately.

Profiling relied on immunoSEQ multiplex PCR, and the TCRdb table lists in-frame clones only, not all of them. The sample carries 90,000 to 100,000 clones, roughly 74% recorded once. Each patient with chemo-refractory metastatic non-small-cell lung cancer was treated with focal radiation plus CTLA-4 blockade using ipilimumab. Unmatched junction bases numbered 14, after V lost 0 bases and J lost 7 bases. The V gene's germline CDR1 is PRHDT and CDR2 FYEKMQ (reference sequence). This CDR3 comprises 18 residues. On this clone itself: Its antigen is unknown.

This specimen was peripheral blood, taken from a patient treated with radiotherapy plus ipilimumab. The sequence was obtained from a human donor with non-small cell lung cancer who had a partial response to radiotherapy plus ipilimumab. Some clones in this sample may be carry-over from other donors' samples. The chain combines TRBV13 with TRBJ2-1, with 8 bases identical to TRBD2. The CDR3, as DNA: TGTGCCAGCAGCTTAGGCCTAATTGCGCGGGGGGCAGGGAATGAGCAGTTCTTC. Protein sequence: CASSLGLIARGAGNEQFF.